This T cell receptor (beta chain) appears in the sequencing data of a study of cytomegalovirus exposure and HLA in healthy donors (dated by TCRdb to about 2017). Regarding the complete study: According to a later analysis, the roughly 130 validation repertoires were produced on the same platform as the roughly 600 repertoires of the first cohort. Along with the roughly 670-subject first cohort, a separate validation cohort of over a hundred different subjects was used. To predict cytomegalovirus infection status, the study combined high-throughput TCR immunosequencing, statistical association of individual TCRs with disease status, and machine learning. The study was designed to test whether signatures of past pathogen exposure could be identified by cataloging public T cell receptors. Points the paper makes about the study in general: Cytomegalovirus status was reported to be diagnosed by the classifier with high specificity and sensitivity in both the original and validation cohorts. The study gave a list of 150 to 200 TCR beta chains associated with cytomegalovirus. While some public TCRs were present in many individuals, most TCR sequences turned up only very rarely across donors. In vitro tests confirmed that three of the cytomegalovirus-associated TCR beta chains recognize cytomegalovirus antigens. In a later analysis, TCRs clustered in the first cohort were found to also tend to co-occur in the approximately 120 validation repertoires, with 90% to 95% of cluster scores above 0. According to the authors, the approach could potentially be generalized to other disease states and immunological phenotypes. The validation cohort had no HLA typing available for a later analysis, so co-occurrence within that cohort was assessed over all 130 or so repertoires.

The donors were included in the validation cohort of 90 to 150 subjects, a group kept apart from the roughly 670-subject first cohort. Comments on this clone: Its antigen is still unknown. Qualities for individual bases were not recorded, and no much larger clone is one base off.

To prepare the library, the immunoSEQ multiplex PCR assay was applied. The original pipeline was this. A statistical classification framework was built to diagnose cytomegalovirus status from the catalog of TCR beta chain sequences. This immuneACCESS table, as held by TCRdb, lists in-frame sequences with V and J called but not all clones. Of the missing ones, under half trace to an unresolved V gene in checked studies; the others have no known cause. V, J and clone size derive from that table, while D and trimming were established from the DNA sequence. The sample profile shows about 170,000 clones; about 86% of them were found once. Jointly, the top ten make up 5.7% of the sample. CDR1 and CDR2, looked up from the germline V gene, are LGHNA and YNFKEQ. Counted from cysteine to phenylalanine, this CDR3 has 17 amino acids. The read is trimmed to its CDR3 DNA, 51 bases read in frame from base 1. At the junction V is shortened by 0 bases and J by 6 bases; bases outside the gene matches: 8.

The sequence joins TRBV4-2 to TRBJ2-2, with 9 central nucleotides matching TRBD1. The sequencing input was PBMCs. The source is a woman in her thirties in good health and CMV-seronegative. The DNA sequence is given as TGTGCCAGCAGCCAAGACTTGAGGACAGGGGTGTCCGGGGAGCTGTTTTTT. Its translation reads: CASSQDLRTGVSGELFF.